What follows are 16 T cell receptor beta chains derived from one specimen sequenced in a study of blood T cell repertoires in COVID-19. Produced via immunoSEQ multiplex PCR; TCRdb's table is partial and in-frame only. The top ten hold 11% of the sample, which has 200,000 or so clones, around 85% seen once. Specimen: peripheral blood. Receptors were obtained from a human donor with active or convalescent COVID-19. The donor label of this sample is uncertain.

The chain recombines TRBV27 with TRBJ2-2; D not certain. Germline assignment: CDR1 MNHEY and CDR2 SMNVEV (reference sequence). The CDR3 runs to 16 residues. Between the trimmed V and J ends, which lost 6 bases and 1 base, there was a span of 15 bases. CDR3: CASSSLGFQNTGELFF. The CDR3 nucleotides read TGTGCCAGCAGCTCCCTCGGGTTCCAGAACACCGGGGAGCTGTTTTTT.

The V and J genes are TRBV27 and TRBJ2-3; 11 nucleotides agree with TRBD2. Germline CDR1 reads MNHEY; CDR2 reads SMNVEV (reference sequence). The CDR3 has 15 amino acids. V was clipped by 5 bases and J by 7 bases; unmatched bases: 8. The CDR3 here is CASSQPLAGGYTQYF. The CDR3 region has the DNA TGTGCCAGCAGTCAGCCCCTAGCGGGGGGATATACGCAGTATTTT.

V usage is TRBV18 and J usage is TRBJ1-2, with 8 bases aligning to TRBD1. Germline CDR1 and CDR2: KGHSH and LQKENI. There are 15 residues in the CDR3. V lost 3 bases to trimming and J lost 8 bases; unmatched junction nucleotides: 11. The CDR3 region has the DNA TGTGCCAGCTCACCCGACGGGCAGGGGGCAGGAGGCTACACCTTC. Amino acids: CASSPDGQGAGGYTF. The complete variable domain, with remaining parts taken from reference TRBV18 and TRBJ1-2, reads NAGVMQNPRHLVRRRGQEARLRCSPMKGHSHVYWYRQLPEEGLKFMVYLQKENIIDESGMPKERFSAEFPKEGPSILRIQQVVRGDSAAYFCASSPDGQGAGGYTFGSGTRLTVV.

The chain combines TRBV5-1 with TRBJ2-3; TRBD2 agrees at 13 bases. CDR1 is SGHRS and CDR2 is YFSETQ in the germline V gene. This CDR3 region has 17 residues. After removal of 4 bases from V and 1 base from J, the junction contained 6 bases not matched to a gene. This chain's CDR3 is CASSLLLAGGGTDTQYF. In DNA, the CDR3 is TGCGCCAGCAGCCTACTACTAGCGGGAGGGGGCACAGATACGCAGTATTTT.

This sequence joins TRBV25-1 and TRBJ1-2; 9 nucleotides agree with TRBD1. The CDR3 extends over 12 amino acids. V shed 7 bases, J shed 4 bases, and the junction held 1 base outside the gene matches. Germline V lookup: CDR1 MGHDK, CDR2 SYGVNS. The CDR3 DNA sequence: TGTGCCAGCACGGGACAGGGCTATGGCTACACCTTC. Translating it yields CASTGQGYGYTF.

CDR3 residues: CSVVFQRESYEQYF. The CDR3 nucleotides read TGCAGCGTTGTTTTCCAGCGGGAGTCCTACGAGCAGTACTTC. V is TRBV29-1 and J is TRBJ2-7; the match to TRBD2 covers 8 bases. Germline trimming cut 4 bases from V and 1 base from J; bases unmatched to any gene: 6. The CDR3 is made up of 14 amino acids. Looked up from germline, CDR1 is SQVTM and CDR2 is ANQGSEA.

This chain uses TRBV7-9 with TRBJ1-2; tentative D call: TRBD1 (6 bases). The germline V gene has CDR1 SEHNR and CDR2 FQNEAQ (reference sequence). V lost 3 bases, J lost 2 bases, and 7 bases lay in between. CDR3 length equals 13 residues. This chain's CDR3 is CASSLRGNYGYTF. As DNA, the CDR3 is TGTGCCAGCAGCTTGAGGGGGAACTATGGCTACACCTTC.

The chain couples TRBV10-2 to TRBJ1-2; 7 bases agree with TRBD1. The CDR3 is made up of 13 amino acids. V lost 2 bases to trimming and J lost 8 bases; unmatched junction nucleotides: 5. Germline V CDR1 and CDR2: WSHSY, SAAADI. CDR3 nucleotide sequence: TGCGCCAGCAGTGAGGGACAGGTTGGAGGCTACACCTTC. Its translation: CASSEGQVGGYTF.

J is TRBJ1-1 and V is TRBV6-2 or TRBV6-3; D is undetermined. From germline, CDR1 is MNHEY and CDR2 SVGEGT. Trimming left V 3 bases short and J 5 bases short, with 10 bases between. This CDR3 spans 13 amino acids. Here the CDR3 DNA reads TGTGCCAGCAGTTATTTGCGGGAGACTGAAGCTTTCTTT. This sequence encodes CASSYLRETEAFF.

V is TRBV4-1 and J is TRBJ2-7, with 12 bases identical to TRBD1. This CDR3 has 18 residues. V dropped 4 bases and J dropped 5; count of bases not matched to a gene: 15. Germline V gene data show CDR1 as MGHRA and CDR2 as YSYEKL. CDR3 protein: CASSRGTGGPPLKNEQYF. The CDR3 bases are TGCGCCAGCAGCCGAGGGACAGGGGGCCCCCCCCTTAAGAACGAGCAGTACTTC.

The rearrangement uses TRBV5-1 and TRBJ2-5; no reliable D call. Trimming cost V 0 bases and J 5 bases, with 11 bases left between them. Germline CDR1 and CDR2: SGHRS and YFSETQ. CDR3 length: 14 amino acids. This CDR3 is CASSLGSGLETQYF. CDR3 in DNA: TGCGCCAGCAGCTTGGGGTCCGGGTTGGAGACCCAGTACTTC. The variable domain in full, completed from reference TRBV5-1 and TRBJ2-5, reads KAGVTQTPRYLIKTRGQQVTLSCSPISGHRSVSWYQQTPGQGLQFLFEYFSETQRNKGNFPGRFSGRQFSNSRSEMNVSTLELGDSALYLCASSLGSGLETQYFGPGTRLLVL.

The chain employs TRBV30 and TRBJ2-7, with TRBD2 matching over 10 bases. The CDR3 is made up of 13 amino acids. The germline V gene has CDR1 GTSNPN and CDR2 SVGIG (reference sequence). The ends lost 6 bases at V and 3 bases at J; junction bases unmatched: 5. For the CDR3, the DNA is TGTGCCTGTGTCAGCGGGGGGGTCTACGAGCAGTACTTC. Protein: CACVSGGVYEQYF.

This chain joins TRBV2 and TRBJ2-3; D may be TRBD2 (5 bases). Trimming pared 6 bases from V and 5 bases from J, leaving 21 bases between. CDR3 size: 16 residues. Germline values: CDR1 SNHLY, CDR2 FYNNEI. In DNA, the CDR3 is TGTGCCAGCAGGGCGGCAAAGACCGGGAACGTAGATACGCAGTATTTT. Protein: CASRAAKTGNVDTQYF.

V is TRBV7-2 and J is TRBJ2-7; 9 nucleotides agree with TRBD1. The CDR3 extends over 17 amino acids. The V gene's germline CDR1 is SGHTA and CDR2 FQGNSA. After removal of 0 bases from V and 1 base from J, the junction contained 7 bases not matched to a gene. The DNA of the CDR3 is TGTGCCAGCAGCTTAGCGGGAGGGGGGACAGGGTCCTACGAGCAGTACTTC. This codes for CASSLAGGGTGSYEQYF.

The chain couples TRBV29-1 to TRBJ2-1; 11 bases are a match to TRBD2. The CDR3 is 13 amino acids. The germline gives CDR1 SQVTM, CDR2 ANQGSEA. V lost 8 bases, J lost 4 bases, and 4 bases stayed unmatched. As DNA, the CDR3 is TGCAGCACTAGCGGGAGCGCTTACAATGAGCAGTTCTTC. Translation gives CSTSGSAYNEQFF.

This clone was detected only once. DNA for the CDR3: TGTGCCAGCAGCAAAAAGAAAGGACAGCCGGCCTTC. This translates into CASSKKKGQPAF. The rearrangement links TRBV21-1 to TRBJ1-2; whether TRBD1, the table's D call, matches the DNA was not checked. TRBV21-1 is assigned pseudogene status. The CDR3 totals 12 residues.